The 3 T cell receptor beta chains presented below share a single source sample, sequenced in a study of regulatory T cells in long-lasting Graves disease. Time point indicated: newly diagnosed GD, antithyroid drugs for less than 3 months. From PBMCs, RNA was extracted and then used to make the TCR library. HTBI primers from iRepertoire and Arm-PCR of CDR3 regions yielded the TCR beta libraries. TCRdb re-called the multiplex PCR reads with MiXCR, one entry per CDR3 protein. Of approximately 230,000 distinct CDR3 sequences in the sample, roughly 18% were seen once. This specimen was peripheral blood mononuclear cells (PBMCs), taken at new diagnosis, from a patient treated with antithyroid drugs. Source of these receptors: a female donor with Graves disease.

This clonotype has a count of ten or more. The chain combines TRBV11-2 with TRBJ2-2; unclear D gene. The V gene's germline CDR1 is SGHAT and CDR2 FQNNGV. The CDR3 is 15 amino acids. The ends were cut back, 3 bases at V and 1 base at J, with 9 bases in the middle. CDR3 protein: CASSFNRWNTGELFF. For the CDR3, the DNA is TGTGCCAGCAGCTTTAACCGGTGGAACACCGGGGAGCTGTTTTTT.

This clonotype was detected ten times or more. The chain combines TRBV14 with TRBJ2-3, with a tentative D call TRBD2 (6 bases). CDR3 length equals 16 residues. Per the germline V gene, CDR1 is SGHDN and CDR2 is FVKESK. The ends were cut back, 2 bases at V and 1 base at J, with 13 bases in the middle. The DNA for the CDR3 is TGTGCCAGCAGCCAAATCCCGGGGGATGGCACAGATACGCAGTATTTT. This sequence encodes CASSQIPGDGTDTQYF.

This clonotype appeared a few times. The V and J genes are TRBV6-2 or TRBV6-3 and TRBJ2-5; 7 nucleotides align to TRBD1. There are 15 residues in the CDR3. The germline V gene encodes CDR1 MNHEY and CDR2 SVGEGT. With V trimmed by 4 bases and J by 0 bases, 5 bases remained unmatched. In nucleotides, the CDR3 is TGTGCCAGCAGTTCCCGCAGGGGGTACCAAGAGACCCAGTACTTC. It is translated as CASSSRRGYQETQYF.